Sequencing of this T cell receptor (beta chain) was carried out in a study of cytomegalovirus exposure and HLA in healthy donors. About the study: As released early, the data held around 80 million unique TCRs from HLA-typed donors.

The PCR ran on 60 Vbeta and 13 Jbeta primers. Assay: immunoSEQ multiplex PCR; the TCRdb copy retains only in-frame clones and omits some. Here the sample spans approximately 120,000 clones, 73% being singletons. Findings of the study overall: The study designated 164 TCR beta chains cytomegalovirus-associated. An analysis was carried out later, and it reportedly showed fewer N-insertions in an Asian-associated ancestry cluster than the roughly 700-donor mean. According to an earlier analysis, most TCR beta V segments yielded productive rearrangements about 87% or about 30% of the time.

Turning to this clone: Its antigen is undetermined.

V gave up 5 bases and J gave up 10 bases, with 15 bases separating them. Germline V CDR1 and CDR2: WNHNN, SYGVQD (reference sequence). The CDR3 totals 13 residues. The source material was PBMCs. The J gene is TRBJ2-1, the V gene TRBV10-1; D perhaps matches TRBD1 (5 bases). This TCR derives from a man in his fifties or sixties in good health and CMV-seropositive. The CDR3 reads CASSTTQGREQFF. Written as DNA, the CDR3 is TGCGCCAGCAGTACGACCCAGGGCCGCGAGCAGTTCTTC.